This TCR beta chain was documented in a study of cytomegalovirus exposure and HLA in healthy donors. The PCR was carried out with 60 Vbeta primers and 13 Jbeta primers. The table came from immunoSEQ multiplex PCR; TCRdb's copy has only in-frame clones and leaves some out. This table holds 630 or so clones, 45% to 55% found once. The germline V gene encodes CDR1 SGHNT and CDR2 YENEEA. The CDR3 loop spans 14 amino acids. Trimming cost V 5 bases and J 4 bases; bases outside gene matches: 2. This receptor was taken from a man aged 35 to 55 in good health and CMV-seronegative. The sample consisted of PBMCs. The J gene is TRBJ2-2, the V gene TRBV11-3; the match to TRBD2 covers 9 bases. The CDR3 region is CASSSGGSTGELFF. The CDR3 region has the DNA TGTGCCAGCAGCAGCGGGGGGAGCACCGGGGAGCTGTTTTTT.